The 21 T cell receptor beta chains given below trace back to one sample, sequenced in a study of T-cell reconstitution after alpha-beta-depleted transplantation in children (dated by TCRdb to about 2016). Broader findings and caveats from the paper: The frequencies of hyperexpanded clones fell over the following months, and after one year, T-cell counts and TCRbeta diversity were mostly attributed to newly produced T cells.

Their antigen targets remain unknown. The method was PCR. The sequencing machine was an Illumina HiSeq 2500. To normalize quantification of the TCRbeta repertoire, the TCR libraries were built with molecular barcoding that relied on unique molecular identifiers. TCRdb itself trimmed the public reads at Q25 with fastp, ran MiXCR and retained productive beta chains. Entries are consolidated by CDR3 protein sequence, retaining the most common genes and DNA. The sample yields 250,000 to 300,000 distinct CDR3 sequences; approximately 7.3% were counted once. Around 9.8% of the sample is in the top ten clones. The treatment or condition label here, explained by the study, means: allogeneic hematopoietic cell transplantation with graft depleted of TCRalphabeta T cells and CD19 B cells. This specimen consisted of peripheral blood, obtained 360 days after TCRalphabeta/CD19-depleted stem cell transplant. Source of these receptors: a female patient aged 2-15 years who had a stem cell transplant for Fanconi anemia, so the T cells may come from the graft donor.

The chain recombines TRBV4-1 with TRBJ2-5; 10 bases are shared with TRBD2. CDR3 length: 18 residues. Losses at the gene ends were 4 bases for V and 0 bases for J; bases not matched to a gene: 11. Germline V gene sequence: CDR1 MGHRA, CDR2 YSYEKL. The CDR3 sequence is CASSPSPSGGKYQETQYF. The CDR3 bases are TGCGCCAGCAGCCCCTCCCCTAGCGGGGGAAAGTACCAAGAGACCCAGTACTTC.

This chain links TRBV6-5 with TRBJ2-3; 7 bases agree with TRBD2. CDR3 length: 15 amino acids. Losses at the gene ends were 4 bases for V and 3 bases for J; bases not matched to a gene: 7. Germline V gene sequence: CDR1 MNHEY, CDR2 SVGAGI. The CDR3: CASSLWTGGTDTQYF. As DNA, the CDR3 is TGTGCCAGCAGTTTGTGGACGGGGGGAACAGATACGCAGTATTTT.

This clonotype has ten or more counts. The chain is built from TRBV28 and TRBJ2-1; TRBD2 aligns across 7 bases. CDR3 length: 13 amino acids. The germline V gene encodes CDR1 MDHEN and CDR2 SYDVKM. V was clipped by 6 bases and J by 5 bases; unmatched bases: 4. In DNA, the CDR3 is TGTGCCAGCAGCGGGACTATTCACAATGAGCAGTTCTTC. This gives the protein CASSGTIHNEQFF.

This clonotype appeared many times. CDR3 DNA: TGTGCCAGCAGCTTAGGAATGGGGCCGACAGATACGCAGTATTTT. The encoded protein is CASSLGMGPTDTQYF. The chain has TRBV7-2 and TRBJ2-3, with D possibly matching TRBD1 (5 bases). Germline V gene data show CDR1 as SGHTA and CDR2 as FQGNSA. V was pared by 1 base and J by 3 bases, with 11 bases between. The CDR3 totals 15 residues.

A remark on this clonotype: This may come from a read error, since a much larger clone is one base off. The J gene is TRBJ1-1, the V gene TRBV27, with D hard to call. Trimming pared 1 base from V and 3 bases from J, leaving 6 bases between. The germline V gene encodes CDR1 MNHEY and CDR2 SMNVEV (reference sequence). CDR3 length: 13 amino acids. The DNA of the CDR3 is TGTGCCAGCAGTTTATTCGTACACACTGAAGCTTTCTTT. Its translation is CASSLFVHTEAFF.

Many counts were recorded for this clonotype. The chain links TRBV12-3 or TRBV12-4 to TRBJ2-1, with D tentatively TRBD2 (7 bases). Trimming removed 6 bases from V and 9 bases from J, with 21 bases in between. This CDR3 spans 15 amino acids. CDR3 sequence (DNA): TGTGCCAGCAGGATACTGGCGTCGGGGGGCGGTGAGCAGTTCTTC. Translating it yields CASRILASGGGEQFF.

The chain employs TRBV2 and TRBJ1-5, with D possibly being TRBD1 (6 bases). V lost 2 bases and J 1 base, leaving 6 bases between the germline ends. CDR1 is SNHLY, CDR2 FYNNEI, per germline. CDR3 size: 14 residues. The CDR3: CASSETGSNQPQHF. The CDR3 nucleotides are TGTGCCAGCAGTGAAACAGGGAGCAATCAGCCCCAGCATTTT.

This clonotype came up many times. V and J are TRBV15 and TRBJ2-1, with 10 bases matching TRBD2. V was pared by 6 bases and J by 7 bases, with 9 bases of the junction left unmatched. This CDR3 has 15 amino acids. The germline gives CDR1 LNHNV, CDR2 YYDKDF (reference sequence). CDR3 DNA: TGTGCCACCAGACCGTCCCCTAGCGGGAGTAATGAGCAGTTCTTC. Its translation: CATRPSPSGSNEQFF.

This clonotype was picked up many times. The chain has TRBV18 and TRBJ2-7, with D perhaps TRBD1 (5 bases). CDR1 is KGHSH, CDR2 LQKENI, per germline. The ends were cut back, 3 bases at V and 3 bases at J, with 9 bases in the middle. The CDR3 totals 13 residues. CDR3 DNA: TGTGCCAGCTCACCTAGGGGCATCTACGAGCAGTACTTC. This sequence encodes CASSPRGIYEQYF. The variable domain in full, with the rest retrieved from reference TRBV18 and TRBJ2-7, is NAGVMQNPRHLVRRRGQEARLRCSPMKGHSHVYWYRQLPEEGLKFMVYLQKENIIDESGMPKERFSAEFPKEGPSILRIQQVVRGDSAAYFCASSPRGIYEQYFGPGTRLTVT.

This clonotype appeared many times. This sequence joins TRBV13 and TRBJ1-1; tentative D call: TRBD1 (6 bases). Germline V gene sequence: CDR1 PRHDT, CDR2 FYEKMQ (reference sequence). The CDR3 is 12 amino acids. V was pared by 6 bases and J by 7 bases, with 12 bases between. CDR3 protein: CASSPGHLEAFF. CDR3 bases: TGTGCCAGCAGTCCGGGACACCTTGAAGCTTTCTTT.

The chain links TRBV12-3 or TRBV12-4 to TRBJ1-1, with D perhaps matching TRBD1 (6 bases). The CDR3 has 17 residues. Trimming stripped 4 bases from V and 1 base from J, with 19 bases between. CDR3 loop: CASSSNFVAGENTEAFF. The CDR3 nucleotides are TGTGCCAGCAGTTCCAATTTCGTAGCAGGGGAGAACACTGAAGCTTTCTTT.

This clonotype occurred many times. This chain's CDR3 is CASSFLGRATSTDTQYF. For the CDR3, the DNA is TGCGCCAGCAGCTTCCTGGGCAGAGCTACTAGCACAGATACGCAGTATTTT. V usage is TRBV5-1 and J usage is TRBJ2-3; D gene ambiguous. Per germline, CDR1 SGHRS and CDR2 YFSETQ. This CDR3 has 17 amino acids. The V and J ends lost 2 bases and 0 bases respectively, with 16 bases between them.

This clonotype occurred a few times. The J gene is TRBJ1-1, the V gene TRBV7-2; perhaps TRBD1 as D (5 bases). The CDR3 covers 14 residues. Trimming removed 3 bases at V and 4 bases at J, with 12 bases between. Germline V gene data show CDR1 as SGHTA and CDR2 as FQGNSA. CDR3 in DNA: TGTGCCAGCAGCTTTTGGGGGAGTGGCACTGAAGCTTTCTTT. Translating gives CASSFWGSGTEAFF. Complete variable domain (other parts from reference TRBV7-2 and TRBJ1-1): GAGVSQSPSNKVTEKGKDVELRCDPISGHTALYWYRQSLGQGLEFLIYFQGNSAPDKSGLPSDRFSAERTGGSVSTLTIQRTQQEDSAVYLCASSFWGSGTEAFFGQGTRLTVV.

This clonotype was recorded many times. This chain links TRBV29-1 with TRBJ2-7; 9 nucleotides line up with TRBD1. Unmatched junction bases numbered 1, after V lost 4 bases and J lost 3 bases. Per the germline V gene, CDR1 is SQVTM and CDR2 is ANQGSEA. CDR3 length: 12 amino acids. As DNA, the CDR3 is TGCAGCGTTGGGGACAGGGACTACGAGCAGTACTTC. Protein sequence: CSVGDRDYEQYF.

This clonotype was detected many times. The chain combines TRBV5-1 with TRBJ2-7; D may match TRBD1 or TRBD2 (5 bases each). The CDR3 loop spans 16 amino acids. Germline values: CDR1 SGHRS, CDR2 YFSETQ. V lost 0 bases to trimming and J lost 7 bases, with 20 bases between them. The CDR3 bases are TGCGCCAGCAGCTTGGCCAGTCCGAAAAGGGGAGAGGAGCAGTACTTC. It encodes CASSLASPKRGEEQYF.

This clonotype was seen repeatedly, ten times or more. J is TRBJ2-7 and V is TRBV7-2; a possible D gene is TRBD2 (6 bases). Per the germline V gene, CDR1 is SGHTA and CDR2 is FQGNSA. The CDR3 length is 16 residues. The V gene lost 2 bases and the J gene lost 1 base, with 15 bases spanning the gap. CDR3 protein: CASSLIGGGESYEQYF. CDR3 sequence (DNA): TGTGCCAGCAGCTTAATTGGTGGAGGGGAATCCTACGAGCAGTACTTC. Full variable domain (missing parts from reference TRBV7-2 and TRBJ2-7): GAGVSQSPSNKVTEKGKDVELRCDPISGHTALYWYRQSLGQGLEFLIYFQGNSAPDKSGLPSDRFSAERTGGSVSTLTIQRTQQEDSAVYLCASSLIGGGESYEQYFGPGTRLTVT.

This rearrangement joins TRBV11-2 to TRBJ2-1; D is unclear. The V end was cut by 5 bases, the J end by 8 bases, with 19 bases between. The CDR3 covers 15 residues. From germline, CDR1 is SGHAT and CDR2 FQNNGV. The CDR3 spells CASSPEFQILDEQFF. In nucleotides, the CDR3 is TGTGCCAGCAGCCCCGAGTTCCAGATTTTGGATGAGCAGTTCTTC.

This clonotype has at least ten counts. The chain joins TRBV7-9 to TRBJ2-3, with D unresolved. The CDR3 totals 14 residues. Germline CDR1 and CDR2: SEHNR and FQNEAQ (reference sequence). Trimming stripped 3 bases from V and 1 base from J, with 8 bases between. This CDR3 is CASSLASGTDTQYF. The CDR3 region has the DNA TGTGCCAGCAGCTTGGCCTCAGGCACAGATACGCAGTATTTT.

This chain joins TRBV20-1 and TRBJ2-1; 11 bases agree with TRBD1. From germline, CDR1 is DFQATT and CDR2 SNEGSKA (reference sequence). There are 14 residues in the CDR3. DNA for the CDR3: TGCAGCCTCCTCCGGGACAGGGGGTACAATGAGCAGTTCTTC. The encoded protein is CSLLRDRGYNEQFF.

This clonotype was recorded many times. The V gene is TRBV12-3 or TRBV12-4, the J gene TRBJ1-6; D gene uncertain. V lost 9 bases and J lost 3, with 9 bases in between. This CDR3 region has 13 residues. The CDR3 protein is CASNSDYNSPLHF. CDR3 nucleotide sequence: TGTGCCAGTAACAGTGACTATAATTCACCCCTCCACTTT.

This clonotype occurred a few times. V is TRBV10-3 and J is TRBJ1-5; 9 bases align to TRBD1. CDR1 is ENHRY and CDR2 is SYGVKD in the germline V gene. The CDR3 loop spans 14 amino acids. The V and J ends lost 4 bases and 6 bases, in that order; junction bases with no gene match: 4. For the CDR3, the DNA is TGTGCCATCAGTGGTACAGGGGGCTCTCAGCCCCAGCATTTT. It yields the protein CAISGTGGSQPQHF.